The TCR beta chain under discussion was sequenced for a study of T cells in Graves' hyperthyroidism and ophthalmopathy. Study in general: Peripheral blood was secured at the point of initial diagnosis, before any treatment.

Notes on the study in general: Ophthalmopathy was told apart from stable hyperthyroidism by a 13 V-J model.

Of note for this clonotype: Its antigen is undetermined.

Researchers amplified the TCR beta CDR3 regions from RNA transcripts. HTBI primers drove first-round RT-PCR of the TCR CDR3. TCRdb recomputed calls from the multiplex PCR reads with MiXCR, one row per CDR3 protein. The sample includes 490,000 or so distinct CDR3 sequences, approximately 22% of them seen just once. The sequenced sample consisted of blood. This TCR was recovered from a woman in her 70s with Graves' ophthalmopathy.

In nucleotides, the CDR3 is TGCAGTGCTAGTTCTAGCAGCCACACCGGGGAGCTGTTTTTT. Amino acid sequence: CSASSSSHTGELFF. The V and J genes are TRBV20-1 and TRBJ2-2; a possible D gene is TRBD2 (5 bases). Germline V lookup: CDR1 DFQATT, CDR2 SNEGSKA (reference sequence). V lost 3 bases and J lost 3, with 11 bases in between. The CDR3 length is 14 residues.